This TCR beta chain was documented in a study of cytomegalovirus exposure and HLA in healthy donors. Study-level background: A prior analysis found 100 million to 140 million unique TCR beta sequences from around 200 million T cells. A preliminary data release comprised 70 million to 95 million unique TCRs obtained from HLA-typed donors. Study-level results: In a later analysis, several top co-occurrence clusters appeared linked to parvovirus B19, influenza, CMV and Epstein-Barr virus.

The study ran its PCR with 60 Vbeta and 13 Jbeta primers. Original handling: In a later analysis, the count reached 80 million or so unique TCR beta chains, with about 9.9 million shared. The protocol was immunoSEQ multiplex PCR, while the TCRdb copy is restricted to in-frame clones and leaves out a portion. V and J calls and clone size come straight from that table; D and trimming were deduced from the DNA. The sample carries approximately 120,000 clones, over 60% recorded once. As for this clone: Its antigen is undetermined.

The CDR3 consists of 16 residues. Germline V gives CDR1 SGHVS, CDR2 FNYEAQ. The V gene end was trimmed by 5 bases and the J gene end by 6 bases; junction bases not matched to a gene: 13. The specimen sequenced was PBMCs. This sequence joins TRBV7-6 and TRBJ2-3, with TRBD2 identical over 8 bases. The receptor was isolated from a man aged 25 to 40 in good health and CMV-seronegative. CDR3 sequence (DNA): TGTGCCAGCAGCCCAGGGGTTGGGACTAGAGGGGATACGCAGTATTTT. It translates to CASSPGVGTRGDTQYF.